The 10 T cell receptor beta chains in this list originate from one sample, sequenced in a study of vaccination and CD4 T cells after COVID-19. Once obtained from cultured CD4+ T cells, the DNA was sequenced using the Oncomine TCR Beta short-read assay. TCRdb fed the PCR reads into MiXCR, producing one record per CDR3 protein. The sample carries 10,000 or so distinct CDR3 sequences, roughly 56% recorded once. Their target antigens are unknown. The treatment here: approximately 11-day PBMC culture with coronavirus spike peptide pools or control peptides (ViraFEST assay). The sequenced material came from CD4+ T cells from blood, cultured in vitro. The receptor set was obtained from a human donor who had recovered from COVID-19.

This clonotype was recorded a few times. The chain joins TRBV24-1 to TRBJ2-1; weak D call: TRBD1 (5 bases). The germline gives CDR1 KGHDR, CDR2 SFDVKD. V lost 3 bases, J lost 4 bases, and 12 bases lay in between. The CDR3 loop spans 15 amino acids. CDR3: CATSDAGLPYNEQFF. CDR3 sequence (DNA): TGTGCCACCAGTGATGCAGGGCTACCATACAATGAGCAGTTCTTC.

The V gene is TRBV7-2, the J gene TRBJ1-2; no reliable D call. CDR3 size: 14 residues. The germline CDR1 and CDR2 sequences are SGHTA and FQGNSA. Trimming stripped 5 bases from V and 3 bases from J, with 13 bases between. DNA of the CDR3: TGTGCCAGCAGCCCCACCCTGGGAGACTATGGCTACACCTTC. Its translation is CASSPTLGDYGYTF.

The V gene is TRBV2, the J gene TRBJ2-7; 9 positions match TRBD2. The germline V gene encodes CDR1 SNHLY and CDR2 FYNNEI. Trimming removed 7 bases from V and 0 bases from J; junction bases left unmatched: 4. CDR3 length equals 14 residues. This chain's CDR3 is CASTGSGGSYEQYF. For the CDR3, the DNA is TGTGCCAGCACTGGTAGCGGGGGCTCCTACGAGCAGTACTTC.

This chain joins TRBV7-9 and TRBJ2-3; 11 bases fit TRBD2. Germline CDR1 SEHNR, CDR2 FQNEAQ (reference sequence). The CDR3 consists of 16 residues. Trimming cost V 5 bases and J 2 bases; bases outside gene matches: 6. The CDR3 DNA follows: TGTGCCAGCAGCCCACAGGGACTAGCGGACACAGATACGCAGTATTTT. This encodes CASSPQGLADTDTQYF.

This clonotype was observed a few times. The gene calls are TRBV5-4 and TRBJ1-6; TRBD1 matches at 10 bases. The CDR3 extends over 16 amino acids. J lost 10 bases, V lost 3 bases, and 10 bases had no gene match. Germline V gene data show CDR1 as SGHNT and CDR2 as YYREEE (reference sequence). This CDR3 is CASSSKTGGAKSPLHF. In DNA form, the CDR3 reads TGTGCCAGCAGCTCGAAGACAGGGGGCGCAAAATCACCCCTCCACTTT.

This clonotype came up a few times. V gene TRBV11-2 combines with J gene TRBJ1-5, with D unresolved. Germline assignment: CDR1 SGHAT and CDR2 FQNNGV. V shed 5 bases and J shed 7 bases, with 9 bases lying between them. This CDR3 spans 12 amino acids. CDR3 nucleotides: TGTGCCAGCAGCCCCGTCAGCCAGCCCCAGCATTTT. It is translated as CASSPVSQPQHF.

This sequence joins TRBV2 and TRBJ1-1; possibly TRBD1 for D (6 bases). CDR3 length equals 13 residues. Per germline, CDR1 SNHLY and CDR2 FYNNEI. The V and J ends lost 4 bases and 3 bases respectively, with 9 bases between them. In nucleotides, the CDR3 is TGTGCCAGCAGTGCACAGGGAGACACTGAAGCTTTCTTT. It yields the protein CASSAQGDTEAFF.

V gene TRBV6-5 combines with J gene TRBJ2-6; no clear D. Trimming pared 2 bases from V and 1 base from J, leaving 6 bases between. The germline gives CDR1 MNHEY, CDR2 SVGAGI. The CDR3 is made up of 15 amino acids. CDR3 nucleotides: TGTGCCAGCAGTTACAGGATGTCTGGGGCCAACGTCCTGACTTTC. Translated, it gives CASSYRMSGANVLTF.

The V gene is TRBV6-1, the J gene TRBJ1-2, with 11 bases matching TRBD1. The CDR3 extends over 16 amino acids. The V and J ends lost 10 bases and 4 bases, in that order; junction bases with no gene match: 14. Germline CDR1 MNHNS, CDR2 SASEGT. The CDR3 sequence is CATRDRGNSSPYGYTF. The CDR3 DNA reads TGTGCCACCAGGGACAGGGGGAATAGTTCCCCCTATGGCTACACCTTC.

The chain is built from TRBV2 and TRBJ2-5; 10 bases map to TRBD2. Germline CDR1 and CDR2: SNHLY and FYNNEI. This CDR3 comprises 16 residues. J was trimmed by 5 bases and V by 5 bases; bases with no gene match: 11. CDR3 nucleotide sequence: TGTGCCAGCAGTCTGACTAGCGGGCAACCGGGGGAGACCCAGTACTTC. This translates into CASSLTSGQPGETQYF.